The 3 T cell receptor beta chains listed next were all sequenced from one sample in a study of T cells in Graves' hyperthyroidism and ophthalmopathy. It was RNA transcripts that yielded the amplified TCR beta CDR3 regions. HTBI primers were employed in a first-round RT-PCR of the TCR CDR3. TCRdb re-analysed the multiplex PCR reads in MiXCR, keeping a single row per CDR3 protein. The table lists some 510,000 distinct CDR3 sequences, about 43% of them singletons. Sequenced sample: peripheral blood or thyroid tissue (not recorded which). Receptors originate from a young woman with Graves' hyperthyroidism.

This clonotype has a handful of counts. This chain uses TRBV4-3 with TRBJ1-6, with D possibly matching TRBD1 (6 bases). V lost 0 bases to trimming and J lost 14 bases, with 20 bases between them. The CDR3 contains 16 residues. In germline, CDR1 is LGHNA, CDR2 YSLEER. The CDR3 DNA is TGCGCCAGCAGCCAAGATTTGGGGGCCCAATACGGAGCCCTCCACTTT. It translates to CASSQDLGAQYGALHF.

This sequence joins TRBV12-3 or TRBV12-4 and TRBJ2-7; a possible D gene is TRBD2 (6 bases). This CDR3 spans 14 amino acids. The V end lost 3 bases, the J end lost 1 base, and 10 bases lay between the germline ends. CDR3 in amino acids: CASSFNAGSYEQYF. The CDR3 DNA sequence: TGTGCCAGCAGTTTTAACGCGGGGTCCTACGAGCAGTACTTC.

This clonotype was counted at least ten times. The V and J genes are TRBV24-1 and TRBJ1-5; D perhaps matches TRBD1 (6 bases). V lost 2 bases to trimming and J lost 1 base, with 8 bases between them. In germline, CDR1 is KGHDR, CDR2 SFDVKD. The CDR3 contains 15 residues. Written as DNA, the CDR3 is TGTGCCACCAGTGATTCGGGGGCAAGCAATCAGCCCCAGCATTTT. Translation gives CATSDSGASNQPQHF.